This TCR beta chain was profiled in a study of cytomegalovirus exposure and HLA in healthy donors. Findings and limits, study-wide: An analysis that was carried out later associated 16,951 TCR beta sequences with HLA alleles at 0.05 false discovery rate.

A multiplex PCR was run with 60 Vbeta primers and 13 Jbeta primers. Clones were read by immunoSEQ multiplex PCR, and TCRdb kept only the in-frame ones, dropping some. The profile shows roughly 100,000 clones, around 72% of them singletons. Worth noting for this clone: Its target is unknown.

This CDR3 region has 16 residues. V was pared by 0 bases and J by 0 bases, with 7 bases between. Germline V gene data show CDR1 as SGDLS and CDR2 as YYNGEE. Sequencing was performed on PBMCs. The clonotype was recovered from a man between 18 and 29 years old in good health and CMV-seropositive. The rearrangement links TRBV9 to TRBJ1-6, with D unclear. The CDR3 nucleotides are TGTGCCAGCAGCGTAGATTGGAGCTCCTATAATTCACCCCTCCACTTT. It translates to CASSVDWSSYNSPLHF.